This TCR beta chain emerged from a study of shared clonotypes between healthy human individuals. The CDR3 has 18 amino acids. Germline loops: CDR1 SSHAT, CDR2 FNYEAQ (reference sequence). Losses at the gene ends were 5 bases for V and 3 bases for J; bases not matched to a gene: 18. A note on this clone: As yet, its antigen is unknown.

Findings and limits, study-wide: The small donor group covered limited genetic and exposure diversity. Across a handful of donors, naive CD4 shared about 5%, naive CD8 more than 3%, memory CD4 more than 2%, memory CD8 about 0.4%.

Assay runs were performed at deep level. Some clones are missing from TCRdb's copy, which holds only in-frame ones; the method was immunoSEQ multiplex PCR. The sample has hundreds of thousands of clones, roughly 97% seen once. The sequenced sample consisted of naive CD4+ T cells sorted from blood. Indicated subset: CD45RA+ positively selected. The source is a woman younger than 45 in good health. The rearrangement uses TRBV7-7 and TRBJ2-7, with TRBD1 matching 8 bases. As DNA, the CDR3 is TGTGCCAGCAGCCCACCCGGGACAGGAGCGGACTGGGGCTACGAGCAGTACTTC. This sequence encodes CASSPPGTGADWGYEQYF.